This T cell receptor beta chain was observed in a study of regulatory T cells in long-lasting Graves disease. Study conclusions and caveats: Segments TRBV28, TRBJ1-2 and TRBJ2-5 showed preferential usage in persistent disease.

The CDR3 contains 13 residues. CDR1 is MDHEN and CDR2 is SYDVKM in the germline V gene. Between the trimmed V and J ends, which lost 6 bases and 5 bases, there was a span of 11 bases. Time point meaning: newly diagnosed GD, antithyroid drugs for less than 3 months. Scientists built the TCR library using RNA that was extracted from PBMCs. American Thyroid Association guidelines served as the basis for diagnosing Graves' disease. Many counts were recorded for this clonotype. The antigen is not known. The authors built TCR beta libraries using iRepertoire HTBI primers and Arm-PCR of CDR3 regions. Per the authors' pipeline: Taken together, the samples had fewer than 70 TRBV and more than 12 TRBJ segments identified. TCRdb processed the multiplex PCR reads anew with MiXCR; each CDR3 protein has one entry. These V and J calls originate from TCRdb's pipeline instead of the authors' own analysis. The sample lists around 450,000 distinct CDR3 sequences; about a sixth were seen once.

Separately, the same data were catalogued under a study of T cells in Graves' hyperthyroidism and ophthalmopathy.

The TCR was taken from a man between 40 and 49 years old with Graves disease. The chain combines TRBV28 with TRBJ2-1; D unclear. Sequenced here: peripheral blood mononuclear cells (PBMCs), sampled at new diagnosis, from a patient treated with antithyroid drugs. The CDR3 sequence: CASSPELNNEQFF. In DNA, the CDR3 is TGTGCCAGCAGCCCCGAGCTAAACAATGAGCAGTTCTTC.